A selection of T cell receptor beta chains follows, all from one sample in a study of cytomegalovirus exposure and HLA in healthy donors. Produced via immunoSEQ multiplex PCR; TCRdb's table is partial and in-frame only. The table lists fewer than 180,000 clones, 63% of them singletons, with 6% to 8.5% in the top ten. The sequenced sample was PBMCs. Receptor source: a woman between 55 and 75 years old in good health and CMV-seropositive. Both conserved end residues are part of each CDR3. Fields, in order: J gene, clone size, D gene, V gene, CDR3 protein, CDR3 DNA. D genes are given only for firm matches. The size entry is marked missing in some rows and otherwise reads once, few, many or a size class.

>TRBJ1-4|.|TRBD1|TRBV5-1
CASGQGATNEKLFF
TGCGCCAGTGGACAGGGTGCAACTAATGAAAAACTGTTTTTT
>TRBJ2-1|.|TRBD1|TRBV7-9
CASSPGTGDSYNEQFF
TGTGCCAGCAGCCCCGGGACAGGGGATTCCTACAATGAGCAGTTCTTC
>TRBJ1-2|.|.|TRBV5-1
CASSLGGLGGYTF
TGCGCCAGCAGCTTGGGAGGGCTTGGTGGCTACACCTTC
>TRBJ2-1|.|TRBD2|TRBV5-1
CASSLTSGSYNEQFF
TGCGCCAGCAGCTTGACTAGCGGGAGTTACAATGAGCAGTTCTTC
>TRBJ2-7|.|TRBD2|TRBV28
CASNNPGTIYEQYF
TGTGCCAGCAACAACCCCGGGACTATCTACGAGCAGTACTTC
>TRBJ1-1|.|.|TRBV30
CAWARGANTEAFF
TGTGCCTGGGCGCGGGGCGCGAACACTGAAGCTTTCTTT
>TRBJ1-2|.|.|TRBV9
CASSGGGAFYGYTF
TGTGCCAGCAGTGGGGGAGGGGCCTTCTATGGCTACACCTTC
>TRBJ2-1|.|.|TRBV9
CASSPEDSQGDEQFF
TGTGCCAGCAGCCCAGAGGACTCCCAAGGAGATGAGCAGTTCTTC
>TRBJ1-5|.|.|TRBV27
CASSLSGRNNQPQHF
TGTGCCAGCAGTTTATCAGGGAGGAACAATCAGCCCCAGCATTTT
>TRBJ2-5|few|TRBD1|TRBV7-6
CASSLEGQGGGTQYF
TGTGCCAGCAGCTTAGAGGGACAGGGCGGTGGGACCCAGTACTTC
>TRBJ2-5|.|TRBD1|TRBV14
CASSQRRDRVGKTQYF
TGTGCCAGCAGCCAGCGCCGGGACAGGGTTGGAAAGACCCAGTACTTC